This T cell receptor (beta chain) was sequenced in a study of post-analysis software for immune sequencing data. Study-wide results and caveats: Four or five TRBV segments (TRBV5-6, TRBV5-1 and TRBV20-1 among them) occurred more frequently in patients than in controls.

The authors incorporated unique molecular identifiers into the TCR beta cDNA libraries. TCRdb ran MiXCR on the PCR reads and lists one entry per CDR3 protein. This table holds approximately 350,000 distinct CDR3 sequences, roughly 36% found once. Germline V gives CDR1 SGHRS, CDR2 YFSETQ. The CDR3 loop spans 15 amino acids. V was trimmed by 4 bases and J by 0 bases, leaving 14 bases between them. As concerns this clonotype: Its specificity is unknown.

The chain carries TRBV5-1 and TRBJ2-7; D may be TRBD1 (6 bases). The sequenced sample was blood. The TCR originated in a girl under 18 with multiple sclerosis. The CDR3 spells CASSPQDSFSYEQYF. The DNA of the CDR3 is TGCGCCAGCAGCCCTCAGGACAGCTTCTCCTACGAGCAGTACTTC.